One sample yielded the 26 T cell receptor beta chains listed below, sequenced in a study of cytomegalovirus exposure and HLA in healthy donors. It was with 60 Vbeta and 13 Jbeta primers that the PCR ran. Method: immunoSEQ multiplex PCR; TCRdb's copy keeps in-frame clones and lacks some. The sample contains under 200,000 clones, approximately 85% of which appear only once. Sequenced input: PBMCs. These TCRs come from a girl aged 2 to 10 in good health and CMV-seropositive.

The V and J genes are TRBV6-4 and TRBJ2-1; 13 nucleotides agree with TRBD2. In germline, CDR1 is MRHNA, CDR2 SNTAGT. The J segment lost 8 bases and the V segment lost 5 bases, leaving 6 bases of the junction unmatched. CDR3 length equals 15 residues. CDR3 loop: CASSRTSGSTDEQFF. The CDR3 DNA sequence: TGTGCCAGCAGTAGGACTAGCGGGAGTACAGATGAGCAGTTCTTC.

CDR3 sequence reads: CASSLGQGRYEQYF. CDR3 nucleotides: TGTGCCAGCAGCTTAGGGCAGGGGCGCTACGAGCAGTACTTC. This chain joins TRBV7-6 and TRBJ2-7; D is perhaps TRBD1 (6 bases). The V gene's germline CDR1 is SGHVS and CDR2 FNYEAQ. V gave up 1 base and J gave up 3 bases, with 10 bases separating them. There are 14 residues in the CDR3. Filled out from reference TRBV7-6 and TRBJ2-7, the complete variable domain reads GAGVSQSPRYKVTKRGQDVALRCDPISGHVSLYWYRQALGQGPEFLTYFNYEAQQDKSGLPNDRFSAERPEGSISTLTIQRTEQRDSAMYRCASSLGQGRYEQYFGPGTRLTVT.

This chain uses TRBV4-2 with TRBJ1-1; no definite D call. Germline V CDR1 and CDR2: LGHNA, YNFKEQ. The CDR3 is 16 residues long. With 0 bases removed from V and 11 bases from J, the gap between germline ends came to 22 bases. The CDR3 bases are TGTGCCAGCAGCCAAGATCTCCGATTGGGAGGCTTTGGCGCTTTCTTT. The encoded protein is CASSQDLRLGGFGAFF.

V gene TRBV4-1 combines with J gene TRBJ2-1; 14 positions agree with TRBD2. CDR1 and CDR2 (germline): MGHRA, YSYEKL. This CDR3 is built from 19 residues. V lost 4 bases, J lost 2 bases, and 10 bases stayed unmatched. The CDR3 DNA is TGCGCCAGCAGCCCTCCGGGACTAGCGGGAGAAGGAGCCTACAATGAGCAGTTCTTC. This gives the protein CASSPPGLAGEGAYNEQFF.

V usage is TRBV7-2 and J usage is TRBJ2-3, with D perhaps TRBD2 (6 bases). V was trimmed by 2 bases and J by 0 bases, leaving 12 bases between them. Germline V CDR1 and CDR2: SGHTA, FQGNSA. The CDR3 has 16 residues. Here the CDR3 reads CASSLSVAASTDTQYF. The DNA of the CDR3 is TGTGCCAGCAGCTTATCGGTAGCGGCAAGCACAGATACGCAGTATTTT.

This clone was observed a few times. The J gene is TRBJ2-1, the V gene TRBV7-2, with TRBD2 identical over 13 bases. Germline lookup yields CDR1 SGHTA and CDR2 FQGNSA. V trimming: 4 bases; J trimming: 8 bases; junction bases outside the gene matches: 11. The CDR3 extends over 17 amino acids. In nucleotides, the CDR3 is TGTGCCAGCAGCTCCCCCCGGACTAGCGGGAGTTGGGATGAGCAGTTCTTC. This encodes CASSSPRTSGSWDEQFF.

This clone has just one count. This chain uses TRBV19 with TRBJ2-7; TRBD1 matches 11 bases. The V segment lost 5 bases and the J segment 0 bases; nucleotides outside the gene matches: 6. In germline, CDR1 is LNHDA, CDR2 SQIVND (reference sequence). This CDR3 region has 16 residues. The CDR3 DNA follows: TGTGCCAGTAGTCCTCCGGGACAGGGGGACTCCTACGAGCAGTACTTC. Residues: CASSPPGQGDSYEQYF. Using reference TRBV19 and TRBJ2-7 for the parts outside the CDR3, the full variable domain is DGGITQSPKYLFRKEGQNVTLSCEQNLNHDAMYWYRQDPGQGLRLIYYSQIVNDFQKGDIAEGYSVSREKKESFPLTVTSAQKNPTAFYLCASSPPGQGDSYEQYFGPGTRLTVT.

This clone appeared a single time. The chain couples TRBV30 to TRBJ1-4; tentative D call: TRBD1 (6 bases). CDR1 is GTSNPN, CDR2 SVGIG, per germline (reference sequence). Deletions cut 1 base from V and 0 bases from J, with 18 bases between. The CDR3 is 18 amino acids. The CDR3 sequence is CAWSAPGHEPATNEKLFF. The CDR3 nucleotides read TGTGCCTGGAGTGCCCCGGGACATGAACCCGCAACTAATGAAAAACTGTTTTTT.

The sample holds one count of this clone. The chain couples TRBV28 to TRBJ2-1; 10 bases agree with TRBD2. V lost 3 bases and J lost 0; bases outside the gene matches: 5. From germline, CDR1 is MDHEN and CDR2 SYDVKM. The CDR3 spans 17 residues. CDR3 sequence: CASSLALAGPSYNEQFF. CDR3 DNA: TGTGCCAGCAGTTTGGCACTAGCGGGACCCTCCTACAATGAGCAGTTCTTC.

The gene calls are TRBV30 and TRBJ2-1, with 11 bases that match TRBD2. The CDR3 runs 17 residues. Germline loops: CDR1 GTSNPN, CDR2 SVGIG (reference sequence). Unmatched junction bases numbered 13, after V lost 1 base and J lost 8 bases. As DNA, the CDR3 is TGTGCCTGGAGTGAGGTTTTAGCGGGAGGGGAAGAGGATGAGCAGTTCTTC. Its translation: CAWSEVLAGGEEDEQFF.

V is TRBV5-4 and J is TRBJ1-2, with D possibly matching TRBD1 (5 bases). Germline CDR1 is SGHNT and CDR2 is YYREEE (reference sequence). Trimming removed 4 bases from V and 1 base from J, with 8 bases in between. This CDR3 has 13 residues. The CDR3 DNA reads TGTGCCAGCAGCCTAGGGGATAACTATGGCTACACCTTC. Translating it yields CASSLGDNYGYTF. The full variable domain, completed using reference TRBV5-4 and TRBJ1-2, is ETGVTQSPTHLIKTRGQQVTLRCSSQSGHNTVSWYQQALGQGPQFIFQYYREEENGRGNFPPRFSGLQFPNYSSELNVNALELDDSALYLCASSLGDNYGYTFGSGTRLTVV.

CDR3 protein: CASSQGTGGNTEAFF. CDR3 DNA: TGTGCCAGCAGCCAAGGGACAGGGGGGAACACTGAAGCTTTCTTT. This chain connects TRBV4-2 to TRBJ1-1; 10 nucleotides line up with TRBD1. The germline CDR1 and CDR2 sequences are LGHNA and YNFKEQ. V dropped 1 base and J dropped 1; count of bases not matched to a gene: 0. The CDR3 is 15 residues long.

The rearrangement uses TRBV5-6 and TRBJ2-5; tentatively, D is TRBD1 (5 bases). The J call may be faulty, since TRBJ2-7 better matches the DNA end. The CDR3 extends over 14 amino acids. CDR1 is SGHDT and CDR2 is YYEEEE in the germline V gene. The CDR3 DNA sequence: TGTGCCAGCAGCCGAAACGACAGAGTCAACGAGCAGTACTTC. Encoded protein: CASSRNDRVNEQYF.

The genes are TRBV27 and TRBJ1-5, with 9 bases fitting TRBD1. Losses at the gene ends were 3 bases for V and 7 bases for J; bases not matched to a gene: 16. The CDR3 loop spans 18 amino acids. Germline V lookup: CDR1 MNHEY, CDR2 SMNVEV (reference sequence). The CDR3 region is CASSFLGRGTGPGQPQHF. DNA of the CDR3: TGTGCCAGCAGTTTCCTTGGACGTGGGACAGGGCCCGGACAGCCCCAGCATTTT.

V gene TRBV28 combines with J gene TRBJ2-1; D is uncertain. Trimming stripped 6 bases from V and 3 bases from J, with 6 bases between. Germline V gene data show CDR1 as MDHEN and CDR2 as SYDVKM. This CDR3 is built from 12 residues. CDR3 in amino acids: CASSPNYNEQFF. In DNA form, the CDR3 reads TGTGCCAGCAGCCCTAACTACAATGAGCAGTTCTTC.

This rearrangement joins TRBV6-1 to TRBJ1-2, with D possibly being TRBD1 (5 bases). Trimming stripped 1 base from V and 4 bases from J, with 10 bases between. The germline gives CDR1 MNHNS, CDR2 SASEGT. The CDR3 sequence is 14 residues long. This chain's CDR3 is CASSEGTGGYGYTF. CDR3 nucleotides: TGTGCCAGCAGTGAAGGGACGGGGGGCTATGGCTACACCTTC.

Only a few counts were recorded for this clone. The chain couples TRBV28 to TRBJ1-1; D remains ambiguous. The CDR3 totals 13 residues. Germline V CDR1 and CDR2: MDHEN, SYDVKM. Between the trimmed V and J ends, which lost 6 bases and 5 bases, there was a span of 13 bases. CDR3 nucleotides: TGTGCCAGCAGACTAGGACGCGAGACTGAAGCTTTCTTT. Translation: CASRLGRETEAFF.

The V and J genes are TRBV11-3 and TRBJ2-1; possible D gene TRBD2, 5 bases. The CDR3 is made up of 12 amino acids. Germline assignment: CDR1 SGHNT and CDR2 YENEEA. V was trimmed by 5 bases and J by 15 bases, leaving 17 bases between them. CDR3 nucleotide sequence: TGTGCCAGCAGCGATGGACGGGAAAGTCTGTTCTTC. This translates into CASSDGRESLFF.

V gene TRBV7-9 combines with J gene TRBJ2-1; maybe TRBD1 (7 bases). Trimming left V 5 bases short and J 1 base short, with 21 bases between. The CDR3 length is 18 residues. Germline V gene sequence: CDR1 SEHNR, CDR2 FQNEAQ (reference sequence). CDR3 protein: CASSHPPQGGISYNEQFF. The DNA of the CDR3 is TGTGCCAGCAGCCATCCTCCGCAGGGGGGTATATCCTACAATGAGCAGTTCTTC.

V usage is TRBV6-6 and J usage is TRBJ1-1, with a possible D match to TRBD1 (6 bases). This CDR3 is built from 15 residues. CDR1 MNHNY and CDR2 SVGAGI come from the germline V gene (reference sequence). Trimming removed 2 bases at V and 0 bases at J, with 10 bases between. CDR3: CASSYIQGMNTEAFF. The CDR3 DNA sequence: TGTGCCAGCAGTTACATACAGGGTATGAACACTGAAGCTTTCTTT.

This clone turned up a few times. The rearrangement links TRBV2 to TRBJ1-3; 7 bases align to TRBD1. V was pared by 6 bases and J by 3 bases, with 5 bases of the junction left unmatched. Germline V CDR1 and CDR2: SNHLY, FYNNEI. CDR3 length: 14 amino acids. The chain's CDR3 is CASRATGRGNTIYF. CDR3 in DNA: TGTGCCAGCAGGGCGACAGGGCGTGGAAACACCATATATTTT.

The chain couples TRBV6-5 to TRBJ2-7; 10 bases are a match to TRBD2. V lost 7 bases, J lost 5 bases, and 5 bases stayed unmatched. Germline CDR1 MNHEY, CDR2 SVGAGI. This CDR3 spans 13 amino acids. DNA for the CDR3: TGTGCCAGCAAAGGCGGGACTAGCGACGAGCAGTACTTC. This codes for CASKGGTSDEQYF.

The chain combines TRBV10-3 with TRBJ2-2; a weak D match, TRBD1 (5 bases). CDR3 length equals 16 residues. Per germline, CDR1 ENHRY and CDR2 SYGVKD. V was clipped by 2 bases and J by 2 bases, with 12 bases between them. The CDR3 is CAISEGAGLNTGELFF. The CDR3 nucleotides are TGTGCCATCAGTGAGGGGGCAGGGCTAAACACCGGGGAGCTGTTTTTT.

V is TRBV4-2 and J is TRBJ2-6; D may be TRBD1 (7 bases). Germline CDR1 reads LGHNA; CDR2 reads YNFKEQ. This CDR3 comprises 16 residues. Trimming stripped 6 bases from V and 0 bases from J, with 12 bases between. The CDR3 nucleotides are TGTGCCAGCAGGAAGGAGGGGGCCTCTGGGGCCAACGTCCTGACTTTC. Protein product: CASRKEGASGANVLTF.

The J gene is TRBJ1-1, the V gene TRBV6-6; D may be TRBD1 (5 bases). Trimming removed 3 bases from V and 5 bases from J, with 10 bases in between. This CDR3 is 13 amino acids long. Germline V CDR1 and CDR2: MNHNY, SVGAGI (reference sequence). The DNA for the CDR3 is TGTGCCAGCAGTTATCCTGGGGCGACTGAAGCTTTCTTT. As protein: CASSYPGATEAFF.

Only one count was recorded for this clone. The rearrangement links TRBV7-3 to TRBJ2-6; the D gene is possibly TRBD2 (6 bases). From germline, CDR1 is SGHTA and CDR2 FQGTGA. V was clipped by 3 bases and J by 0 bases, with 9 bases between them. The CDR3 covers 16 residues. Written as DNA, the CDR3 is TGTGCCAGCAGCTTGGGGGGAAACTCTGGGGCCAACGTCCTGACTTTC. It is translated as CASSLGGNSGANVLTF.